The sample holds one count of the clone carrying this T cell receptor beta chain. Per the germline V gene, CDR1 is SGDLS and CDR2 is YYNGEE. Germline trimming cut 3 bases from V and 5 bases from J; bases unmatched to any gene: 6. The CDR3 loop spans 14 amino acids. The data were taken from a study of blood T cell repertoires in COVID-19. Looking at the study overall: Samples of COVID-19 (acute and convalescent) were obtained from the United States, Italy and Spain. T cells, B-cell-depleted T cells, or PBMCs provided the cDNA or gDNA that served as material.

Authors' processing steps: Amplifying reference gene primers gave estimates of nucleated cell counts. Profiled with immunoSEQ multiplex PCR; TCRdb holds only in-frame clones, not every one. The V and J calls and clone size come from that table; D and trimming were worked out from the DNA. The sample has approximately 250,000 clones; around 84% are singletons. The gene calls are TRBV9 and TRBJ2-5; 8 nucleotides agree with TRBD2. This TCR was recovered from a middle-aged woman who had recovered from COVID-19. The sample taken for sequencing was peripheral blood. This CDR3 is CASSGGTRSETQYF. The DNA of the CDR3 is TGTGCCAGCAGCGGCGGGACTAGGAGCGAGACCCAGTACTTC. Looking up the rest from reference TRBV9 and TRBJ2-5 gives the full variable domain: DSGVTQTPKHLITATGQRVTLRCSPRSGDLSVYWYQQSLDQGLQFLIQYYNGEERAKGNILERFSAQQFPDLHSELNLSSLELGDSALYFCASSGGTRSETQYFGPGTRLLVL.